This T cell receptor (beta chain) stems from a study of OX40 agonist ivuxolimab in advanced cancers. The CDR3 covers 14 residues. Germline loops: CDR1 MNHEY, CDR2 SVGAGI. Trimming cost V 0 bases and J 5 bases, with 10 bases left between them. The assay was immunoSEQ multiplex PCR, and TCRdb's table has in-frame clones only and misses some. The table has over 85,000 clones, around 84% seen once. The receptor was isolated from an adult with an advanced solid tumor such as melanoma, head and neck, liver or kidney cancer. The chain uses TRBV6-5 and TRBJ1-2; D unresolved. This specimen consisted of CD4+ or CD8+ T cells sorted from blood, obtained in a trial of the OX40 agonist ivuxolimab. CDR3 bases: TGTGCCAGCAGTTACTCAGAGACGGGGTATGGCTACACCTTC. Amino acids: CASSYSETGYGYTF.